One and the same sample provided the 4 T cell receptor beta chains below, sequenced in a study of cytomegalovirus exposure and HLA in healthy donors. PCR primers comprised 60 Vbeta and 13 Jbeta primers. Sequenced by immunoSEQ multiplex PCR; TCRdb stores in-frame clones only, minus some. The data hold approximately 160,000 clones, with 80% observed a single time. Sequencing was done on a sample of PBMCs. Receptor source: a woman aged 50 to 60 in good health and CMV-seropositive.

This chain uses TRBV7-9 with TRBJ2-7; D not certain. The CDR3 contains 15 residues. V was pared by 6 bases and J by 0 bases, with 15 bases between. Looked up from germline, CDR1 is SEHNR and CDR2 is FQNEAQ (reference sequence). DNA for the CDR3: TGTGCCAGCAGACTGCGGTCCACGTTCTCCTACGAGCAGTACTTC. Amino acid sequence: CASRLRSTFSYEQYF. Full variable domain (missing parts from reference TRBV7-9 and TRBJ2-7): DTGVSQNPRHKITKRGQNVTFRCDPISEHNRLYWYRQTLGQGPEFLTYFQNEAQLEKSRLLSDRFSAERPKGSFSTLEIQRTEQGDSAMYLCASRLRSTFSYEQYFGPGTRLTVT.

This rearrangement joins TRBV19 to TRBJ1-6, with D maybe TRBD1 (6 bases). The CDR3 extends over 15 amino acids. V dropped 6 bases and J dropped 10 bases, with 19 bases sitting between them. CDR1 is LNHDA and CDR2 is SQIVND in the germline V gene (reference sequence). CDR3 coding DNA: TGTGCCAGTAGACCTCCGGGACATGTAATCTCACCCCTCCACTTT. As protein: CASRPPGHVISPLHF.

This clone has just a few counts. The V call is TRBV11-3, the J call TRBJ2-3, with a tentative D call TRBD2 (5 bases). CDR1 and CDR2 (germline): SGHNT, YENEEA. The CDR3 loop spans 13 amino acids. The V end lost 2 bases, the J end lost 4 bases, and 7 bases lay between the germline ends. This CDR3 is CASSLLRADTQYF. CDR3 in DNA: TGTGCCAGCAGCTTACTGAGGGCAGATACGCAGTATTTT.

The chain recombines TRBV5-1 with TRBJ2-3, with TRBD1 matching over 7 bases. J lost 1 base, V lost 2 bases, and 1 base had no gene match. The CDR3 is 14 residues long. Germline V gene sequence: CDR1 SGHRS, CDR2 YFSETQ. CDR3 protein: CASSLDRGTDTQYF. DNA for the CDR3: TGCGCCAGCAGCTTAGACAGGGGCACAGATACGCAGTATTTT.